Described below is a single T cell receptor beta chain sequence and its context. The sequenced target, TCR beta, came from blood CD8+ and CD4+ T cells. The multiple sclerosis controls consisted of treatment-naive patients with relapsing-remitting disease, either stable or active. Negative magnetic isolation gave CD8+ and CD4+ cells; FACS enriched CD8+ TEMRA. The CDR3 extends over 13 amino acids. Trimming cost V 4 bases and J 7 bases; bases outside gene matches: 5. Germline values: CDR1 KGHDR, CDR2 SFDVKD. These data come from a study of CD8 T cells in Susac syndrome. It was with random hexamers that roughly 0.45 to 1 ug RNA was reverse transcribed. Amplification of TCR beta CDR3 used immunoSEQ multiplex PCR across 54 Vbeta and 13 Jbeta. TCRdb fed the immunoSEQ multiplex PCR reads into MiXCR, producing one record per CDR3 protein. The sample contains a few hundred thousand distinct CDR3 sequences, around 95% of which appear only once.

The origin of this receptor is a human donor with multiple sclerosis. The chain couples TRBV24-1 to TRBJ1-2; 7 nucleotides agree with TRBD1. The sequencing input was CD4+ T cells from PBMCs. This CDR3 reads CATSDARQGGYTF. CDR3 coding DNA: TGTGCCACCAGTGACGCTCGACAGGGTGGCTACACCTTC.